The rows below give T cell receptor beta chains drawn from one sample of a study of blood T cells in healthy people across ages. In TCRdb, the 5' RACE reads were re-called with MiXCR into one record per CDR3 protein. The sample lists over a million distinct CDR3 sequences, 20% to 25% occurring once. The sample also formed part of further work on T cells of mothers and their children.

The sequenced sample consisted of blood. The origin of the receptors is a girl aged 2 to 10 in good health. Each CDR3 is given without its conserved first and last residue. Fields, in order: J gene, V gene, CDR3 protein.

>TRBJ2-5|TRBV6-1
ASRDRLAGVQETQY
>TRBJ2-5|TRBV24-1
ATSDADPGQRETQY
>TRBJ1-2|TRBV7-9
ASSLASRGEGYT
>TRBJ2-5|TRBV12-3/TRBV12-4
ASSPVGGTNQETQY
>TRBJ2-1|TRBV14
ASSLPDWRRAYNEQF
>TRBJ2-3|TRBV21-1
ASSKLAGTPTATQY
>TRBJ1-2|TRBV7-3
ASSSWGDSVGYT
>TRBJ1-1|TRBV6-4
ASSDGGNTEAF
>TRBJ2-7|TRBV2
ASSAEGVAEQY
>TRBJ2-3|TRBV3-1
ASSQFGATSGHTDTQY
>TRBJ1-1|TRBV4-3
ASSRQADTEAF
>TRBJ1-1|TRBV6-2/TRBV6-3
ASSYRTGSEAF
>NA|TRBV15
ATSRDRPTAQETQY
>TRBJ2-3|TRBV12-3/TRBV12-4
ASSISPSTGTQY
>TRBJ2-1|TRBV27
ASSPAGGQLNEQF
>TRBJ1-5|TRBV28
ASSLAIQPQH
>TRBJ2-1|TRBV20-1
SARPLLAVAENEQF
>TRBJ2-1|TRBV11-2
ASSFIRAGDNEQF
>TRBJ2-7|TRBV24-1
ATSDWAGYEQY
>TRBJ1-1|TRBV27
ASSPFGGNTEAF
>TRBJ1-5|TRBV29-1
SVGQVINQPQH
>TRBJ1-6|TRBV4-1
ASSQDSVGTGYPLH
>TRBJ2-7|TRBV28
ASSQGEQY
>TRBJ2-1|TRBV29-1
SVDRGGIEQF
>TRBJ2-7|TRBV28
ASTGGGPAAEQY
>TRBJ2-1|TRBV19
ASKLAGPNEQF
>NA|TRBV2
ASSEWRNEQF
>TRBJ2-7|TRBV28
ASSLYPLDEQY
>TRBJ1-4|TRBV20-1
SAKPSGFNEKLF
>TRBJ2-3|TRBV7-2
ASSLSRGSTDTQY
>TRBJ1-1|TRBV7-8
ASSPARSETNEAF
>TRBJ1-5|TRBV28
ASRGRDSLRGSQH
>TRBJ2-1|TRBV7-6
ASSPRGRSSYNEQF
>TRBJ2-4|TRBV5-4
ASSQQGPLKNIQY
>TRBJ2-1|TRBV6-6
ASLDAGVVLNEQF
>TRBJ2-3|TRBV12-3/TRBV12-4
ASSLTSVTDTQY
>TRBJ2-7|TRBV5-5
ASRQGHEQY
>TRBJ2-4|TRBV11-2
ASSAPQRELAKNIQY
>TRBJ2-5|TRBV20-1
SASPTGMGTQY
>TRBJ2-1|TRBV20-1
SASLLADEQF
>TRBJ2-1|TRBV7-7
ASSLKGPWDRVLPAGDYQF
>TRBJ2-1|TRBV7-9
ASSLEGAEQF
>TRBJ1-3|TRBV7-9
ASSLNPSPGNTIY
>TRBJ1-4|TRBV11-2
ASSLDAGRNEKLF
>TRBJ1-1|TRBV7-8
ASLGQGNTEAF
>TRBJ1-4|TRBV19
ASRILTGRGEKLF
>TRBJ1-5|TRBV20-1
SASWTGFSGNQPQH
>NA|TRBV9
ASSVEGSRDNEQF
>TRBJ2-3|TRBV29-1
SVVGGQVGDTQY
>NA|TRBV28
ASSFREVLGNEQF
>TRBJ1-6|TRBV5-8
ASPELSYNSPLH
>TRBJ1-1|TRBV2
ASSVTTLGAF
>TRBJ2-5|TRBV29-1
SVAGIVPQETQY
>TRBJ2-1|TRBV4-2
ASSLSGGRLNEQF
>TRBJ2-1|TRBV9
ASSVRDLYNEQF
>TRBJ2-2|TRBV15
ATSRSTGPARQLF
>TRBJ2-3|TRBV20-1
SARDSTATGGADTQY
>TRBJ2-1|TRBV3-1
ASSRGLNEQF
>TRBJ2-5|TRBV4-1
ASSQTDKETQY